This record covers a single T cell receptor (beta chain). The table came from immunoSEQ multiplex PCR; TCRdb's copy has only in-frame clones and leaves some out. Among about 67,000 clones, approximately 79% were seen once, and the ten largest hold 6.3%. This CDR3 region has 13 residues. V lost 1 base, J lost 10 bases, and 10 bases lay in between. Looked up from germline, CDR1 is SEHNR and CDR2 is FQNEAQ (reference sequence). This specimen comes from a study of blood T cell repertoires in COVID-19. The sample taken for sequencing was peripheral blood. This clonotype originated in a woman aged 60-75 years with acute or convalescent COVID-19. The V gene is TRBV7-9, the J gene TRBJ1-4; the D gene is possibly TRBD1 (5 bases). CDR3 sequence (DNA): TGTGCCAGCAGCTTAGAGGGCAGGGCAAAACTGTTTTTT. Encoded protein: CASSLEGRAKLFF.